These T cell receptor beta chains were read from a single sample in a study of shared clonotypes between healthy human individuals. The data were produced by immunoSEQ multiplex PCR, yet TCRdb's version contains in-frame clones alone and is incomplete. The table has fewer than 850,000 clones, about 90% seen once. Specimen: memory CD8+ T cells from PBMCs. The receptor source for this set is a man aged 18 to 35 in good health. Some clones in this sample may be carry-over from other donors' samples. The CDR3 runs from the conserved cysteine through the conserved F or W. A D gene is named only where the DNA matches it firmly. Clone size appears in some rows only: once, few, many, or a class for an expanded clone.

TRBJ1-5 | - | TRBV7-6 | - | TGTGCCAGCAGCTTACGGCCAGGTAGCAATCAGCCCCAGCATTTT | CASSLRPGSNQPQHF
TRBJ2-7 | TRBD2 | TRBV27 | few | TGTGCCAGCAGTCCCGGGGGTAGCGGGGGGCTGAACGAGCAGTACTTC | CASSPGGSGGLNEQYF
TRBJ2-3 | - | TRBV14 | - | TGTGCCAGCAGCCCTTATAGCCTCCAGCGGACCACAGATACGCAGTATTTT | CASSPYSLQRTTDTQYF
TRBJ1-1 | TRBD1 | TRBV10-3 | - | TGTGCCATCAGTGACAGGGGGAGCACTGAAGCTTTCTTT | CAISDRGSTEAFF
TRBJ2-3 | - | TRBV29-1 | - | TGCAGCGTTTTGGGCCAAAGCACAGATACGCAGTATTTT | CSVLGQSTDTQYF
TRBJ1-3 | - | TRBV11-2 | once | TGTGCCAGCAGCCCCGGGCCCGCAAGCTCTGGAAACACCATATATTTT | CASSPGPASSGNTIYF
TRBJ1-1 | - | TRBV6-5 | - | TGTGCCAGCAGTTACGATGGGGGCACTGAAGCTTTCTTT | CASSYDGGTEAFF
TRBJ1-2 | TRBD1 | TRBV11-2 | once | TGTGCCAGCAGCACCACAGGGGGCGCGAGTGGCTACACCTTC | CASSTTGGASGYTF
TRBJ2-7 | - | TRBV7-9 | - | TGTGCCAGCAGCTTACCGGGCTTGGGTCCCTGGGAGCAGTACTTC | CASSLPGLGPWEQYF
TRBJ1-1 | - | TRBV7-9 | few | TGTGCCAGCAGCTTCGAGGACACTGAAGCTTTCTTT | CASSFEDTEAFF
TRBJ2-1 | TRBD2 | TRBV5-5 | - | TGTGCCAGCAGCTTGGATCCTGGCCTAGCGGGAGAAATCTACAATGAGCAGTTCTTC | CASSLDPGLAGEIYNEQFF
TRBJ2-7 | TRBD1 | TRBV27 | - | TGTGCCAGCAGTCTCTTGGGACAGGGAGTATTCGAGCAGTACTTC | CASSLLGQGVFEQYF
TRBJ1-1 | - | TRBV28 | - | TGTGCCAGCAGCGGGAAGGATGGGAAGCAAACAGTGAACACTGAAGCTTTCTTT | CASSGKDGKQTVNTEAFF
TRBJ1-1 | - | TRBV9 | - | TGTGCCAGCAGCGTAAGGGGGGGAAGGAACACTGAAGCTTTCTTT | CASSVRGGRNTEAFF
TRBJ2-5 | - | TRBV27 | - | TGTGCCAGCAGTTTGTACCCGATGGGGGGGGCGGAGACCCAGTACTTC | CASSLYPMGGAETQYF
TRBJ1-2 | - | TRBV25-1 | - | TGTGCCAGCAGTGAATACACAGGAAACTATGGCTACACCTTC | CASSEYTGNYGYTF
TRBJ2-1 | - | TRBV19 | - | TGTGCCAGTTGCCAGGACCCCGCCTACAATGAGCAGTTCTTC | CASCQDPAYNEQFF
TRBJ2-1 | TRBD2 | TRBV15 | - | TGTGCCATATATAGCGGGAGTCCCTACAATGAGCAGTTCTTC | CAIYSGSPYNEQFF
TRBJ1-4 | - | TRBV27 | - | TGTGCCAGCAGTTTATTCCCTTCGGCTAATGAAAAACTGTTTTTT | CASSLFPSANEKLFF
TRBJ2-1 | TRBD1 | TRBV27 | - | TGTGCCAGCAGTTACCGGGACAGGGGGTTAAATGAGCAGTTCTTC | CASSYRDRGLNEQFF
TRBJ1-5 | - | TRBV11-2 | - | TGTGCCAGCAGCTTAGATCCGGGCGGCGGTCAGCCCCAGCATTTT | CASSLDPGGGQPQHF
TRBJ1-2 | - | TRBV5-8 | - | TGTGCCAGCAGCTTGTCGTCGGTTTATGGCTACACCTTC | CASSLSSVYGYTF
TRBJ2-6 | - | TRBV5-1 | - | TGCGCCAGCAGCTCGTTAGAGGACTCTGGGGCCAACGTCCTGACTTTC | CASSSLEDSGANVLTF
TRBJ2-2 | TRBD1 | TRBV29-1 | - | TGCAGCGTGACATTACGACAGGGGGCGAACACCGGGGAGCTGTTTTTT | CSVTLRQGANTGELFF
TRBJ2-7 | TRBD2 | TRBV9 | - | TGTGCCAGCAGCCCTGGCGGGAGCTCCTACGAGCAGTACTTC | CASSPGGSSYEQYF
TRBJ2-6 | - | TRBV27 | - | TGTGCCAGCAGTTTGAAGGCTGGGGCCAACGTCCTGACTTTC | CASSLKAGANVLTF
TRBJ1-5 | - | TRBV5-3 | - | TGTGCCAGAAGCTTGCTCAGACCCTTTGCTCAGCCCCAGCATTTT | CARSLLRPFAQPQHF
TRBJ2-2 | - | TRBV9 | - | TGTGCCAGCAGCGTAGATGTCCAGACGGGGATAGTCACCGGGGAGCTGTTTTTT | CASSVDVQTGIVTGELFF
TRBJ1-2 | - | TRBV2 | few | TGTGCCATGCTGGACGAGCATGGCTACACCTTC | CAMLDEHGYTF
TRBJ2-1 | - | TRBV11-1 | - | TGTGCCAGCAGCTTCGAGGAGTCCGGACCCTACAATGAGCAGTTCTTC | CASSFEESGPYNEQFF
TRBJ1-2 | - | TRBV28 | once | TGTGCCAGCAGTTCGGACGGGTTCTATGGCTACACCTTC | CASSSDGFYGYTF
TRBJ2-2 | TRBD2 | TRBV7-9 | - | TGTGCCAGCAGCTCCGGGACTAGCGCCAGGATAGGGGAGCTGTTTTTT | CASSSGTSARIGELFF
TRBJ2-7 | TRBD1 | TRBV19 | - | TGTGCCAGTAGTCCATCCCACCGACAGGGGCCTTATCTAGGACGACGGTACGAGCAGTACTTC | CASSPSHRQGPYLGRRYEQYF
TRBJ1-5 | TRBD1 | TRBV29-1 | - | TGCAGCGTATCTTTGACAGGGATAAATCAGCCCCAGCATTTT | CSVSLTGINQPQHF